The 18 T cell receptor beta chains reported below all come from one sample, sequenced in a study of blood T cell repertoires in COVID-19 (dated by TCRdb to the early 2020s). The method was the immunoSEQ multiplex PCR assay. TCRdb stores this immuneACCESS table with in-frame sequences only. Part of the clones is absent; in the studies checked, under half of the shortfall reflects unresolved V genes, and no reason is known for the rest. In this sample the table shows roughly 76,000 clones, 70% to 75% of which occur a single time. Around 21% of the sample is taken by the ten largest. Sequencing was carried out using peripheral blood. Receptors originate from a man aged 65 to 79 with acute or convalescent COVID-19.

V gene TRBV10-3 combines with J gene TRBJ1-4; D possibly corresponds to TRBD1 (6 bases). The CDR3 is made up of 15 amino acids. Germline values: CDR1 ENHRY, CDR2 SYGVKD. V lost 6 bases to trimming and J lost 5 bases, with 16 bases between them. This CDR3 reads CAIRETGADNEKLFF. Written as DNA, the CDR3 is TGTGCCATCAGGGAGACAGGCGCCGACAATGAAAAACTGTTTTTT.

This chain connects TRBV6-2 or TRBV6-3 to TRBJ2-1; perhaps TRBD2 as D (5 bases). Looked up from germline, CDR1 is MNHEY and CDR2 is SVGEGT. The CDR3 runs to 15 residues. With 2 bases removed from V and 6 bases from J, the gap between germline ends came to 14 bases. In nucleotides, the CDR3 is TGTGCCAGCAGTTACGGTGTAGCGCCCTTCAATGAGCAGTTCTTC. This sequence encodes CASSYGVAPFNEQFF.

The CDR3 nucleotides read TGTGCCAGCAGTACAGGGGGCCCTCCTGGGGACGAGCAGTACTTC. This translates into CASSTGGPPGDEQYF. The chain couples TRBV28 to TRBJ2-7; 9 nucleotides line up with TRBD1. Looked up from germline, CDR1 is MDHEN and CDR2 is SYDVKM. This CDR3 has 15 residues. With 5 bases clipped from V and 5 bases from J, the junction kept 10 bases outside the gene matches.

CDR3 amino acids: CASSLVGEAYNEQFF. The CDR3 DNA reads TGCGCCAGCAGCTTGGTAGGAGAGGCCTACAATGAGCAGTTCTTC. The chain carries TRBV5-1 and TRBJ2-1; D is ambiguous. Trimming shortened V by 0 bases and J by 2 bases, and 9 bases separated the two germline ends. The CDR3 has 15 residues. Germline CDR1 SGHRS, CDR2 YFSETQ.

V and J are TRBV4-2 and TRBJ2-2, with TRBD2 matching over 11 bases. Per germline, CDR1 LGHNA and CDR2 YNFKEQ. J gave up 1 base and V 0 bases, and 4 bases lay outside the gene matches. The CDR3 contains 18 residues. CDR3 nucleotide sequence: TGTGCCAGCAGCCAAGATCTGGGGACTAGCGGGAACACCGGGGAGCTGTTTTTT. This translates into CASSQDLGTSGNTGELFF.

This clone appeared once. The chain combines TRBV2 with TRBJ2-3; D is unresolved. Germline lookup yields CDR1 SNHLY and CDR2 FYNNEI. Deletions cut 4 bases from V and 1 base from J, with 9 bases between. The CDR3 length is 14 residues. The CDR3 bases are TGTGCCAGCAGTGGGTCCAGTCGCACAGATACGCAGTATTTT. It specifies CASSGSSRTDTQYF.

The rearrangement uses TRBV3-1 (or the pseudogene TRBV3-2) and TRBJ1-4; unclear D gene. Germline V lookup: CDR1 LGHDT, CDR2 YNNKEL (reference sequence). The length of the CDR3 is 16 residues. V was trimmed by 7 bases and J by 0 bases, leaving 15 bases between them. CDR3 coding DNA: TGTGCCAGCACCCGCGGGAGGACTGCAACTAATGAAAAACTGTTTTTT. Translating gives CASTRGRTATNEKLFF.

This chain uses TRBV3-1 (or the pseudogene TRBV3-2) with TRBJ2-3; 7 bases align to TRBD1. The CDR3 sequence is 17 residues long. Losses at the gene ends were 0 bases for V and 1 base for J; bases not matched to a gene: 7. The germline gives CDR1 LGHDT, CDR2 YNNKEL (reference sequence). CDR3 bases: TGTGCCAGCAGCCAAGATCAGGGGGTGGCAGGCACAGATACGCAGTATTTT. Translated, it gives CASSQDQGVAGTDTQYF.

This rearrangement joins TRBV12-5 to TRBJ2-5, with TRBD1 as a possible D gene (6 bases). Germline lookup yields CDR1 LGHNT and CDR2 FRNRAP. Between the trimmed V and J ends, which lost 7 bases and 4 bases, there was a span of 16 bases. The CDR3 runs to 14 residues. The CDR3 sequence: CASAPKGEGETQYF. DNA for the CDR3: TGTGCTAGTGCCCCTAAGGGGGAAGGAGAGACCCAGTACTTC.

V usage is TRBV9 and J usage is TRBJ2-2; the D gene is possibly TRBD1 (6 bases). With 4 bases removed from V and 3 bases from J, the gap between germline ends came to 13 bases. The V gene's germline CDR1 is SGDLS and CDR2 YYNGEE. The CDR3 runs 15 residues. The CDR3 protein is CASSPEGGDTGELFF. In DNA, the CDR3 is TGTGCCAGCAGCCCCGAAGGGGGAGACACCGGGGAGCTGTTTTTT.

The rearrangement links TRBV12-3 or TRBV12-4 to TRBJ1-5, with D maybe TRBD1 (6 bases). Trimming removed 3 bases from V and 4 bases from J, with 7 bases in between. The length of the CDR3 is 13 residues. CDR3: CASSLDRNQPQHF. The CDR3 coding sequence is TGTGCCAGCAGTTTGGACAGAAATCAGCCCCAGCATTTT.

The rearrangement joins TRBV9 to TRBJ2-7, with a possible D match to TRBD1 (6 bases). The CDR3 sequence is 19 residues long. Per the germline V gene, CDR1 is SGDLS and CDR2 is YYNGEE. Trimming took 0 bases from V and 2 from J, leaving 24 bases between them. The CDR3 DNA reads as TGTGCCAGCAGCGTAGTGAGGGGTGAACAGGGACCCCAAGCCTACGAGCAGTACTTC. It yields the protein CASSVVRGEQGPQAYEQYF.

This chain uses TRBV27 with TRBJ2-5; 8 bases line up with TRBD2. The CDR3 length is 16 residues. The ends lost 3 bases at V and 7 bases at J; junction bases unmatched: 13. CDR1 is MNHEY, CDR2 SMNVEV, per germline (reference sequence). CDR3 amino acids: CASSFPRRVRGGTQYF. The CDR3 DNA reads as TGTGCCAGCAGTTTTCCCCGGCGGGTCCGGGGGGGGACCCAGTACTTC.

The chain combines TRBV27 with TRBJ2-7, with D perhaps matching TRBD2 (6 bases). The germline V and J ends were trimmed by 5 bases and 4 bases, with 15 bases remaining between them. The germline CDR1 and CDR2 sequences are MNHEY and SMNVEV (reference sequence). CDR3 length: 14 residues. The CDR3 nucleotides are TGTGCCAGCAGTCTTTCGACTAGTAGGTACGAGCAGTACTTC. It encodes CASSLSTSRYEQYF.

The chain combines TRBV5-1 with TRBJ2-3; tentative D call: TRBD2 (6 bases). Germline loops: CDR1 SGHRS, CDR2 YFSETQ. The length of the CDR3 is 15 residues. V lost 2 bases to trimming and J lost 4 bases, with 14 bases between them. The CDR3 DNA is TGCGCCAGCAGCTTCACGGGACTGAGGGCAGATACGCAGTATTTT. Protein: CASSFTGLRADTQYF.

Only one count was recorded for this clone. The V call is TRBV19, the J call TRBJ2-1; D is undetermined. V lost 4 bases, J lost 4 bases, and 5 bases lay in between. Germline CDR1 is LNHDA and CDR2 is SQIVND (reference sequence). The CDR3 sequence is 12 residues long. DNA for the CDR3: TGTGCCAGTAGTACTTATTACAATGAGCAGTTCTTC. Translation gives CASSTYYNEQFF.

The CDR3 protein is CASSDSTGVIYYNSPLHF. The CDR3, as DNA: TGTGCCAGCAGTGACTCGACGGGGGTAATCTACTATAATTCACCCCTCCACTTT. The chain has TRBV6-4 and TRBJ1-6; D might be TRBD1 (5 bases). Trimming stripped 0 bases from V and 3 bases from J, with 15 bases between. Per germline, CDR1 MRHNA and CDR2 SNTAGT. The CDR3 is 18 amino acids.

The V call is TRBV2, the J call TRBJ2-2; D is ambiguous. There are 13 residues in the CDR3. The germline V gene encodes CDR1 SNHLY and CDR2 FYNNEI. The V end lost 6 bases, the J end lost 0 bases, and 5 bases lay between the germline ends. The CDR3 spells CASSLSNTGELFF. CDR3 DNA sequence: TGTGCCAGCAGCCTCTCGAACACCGGGGAGCTGTTTTTT.